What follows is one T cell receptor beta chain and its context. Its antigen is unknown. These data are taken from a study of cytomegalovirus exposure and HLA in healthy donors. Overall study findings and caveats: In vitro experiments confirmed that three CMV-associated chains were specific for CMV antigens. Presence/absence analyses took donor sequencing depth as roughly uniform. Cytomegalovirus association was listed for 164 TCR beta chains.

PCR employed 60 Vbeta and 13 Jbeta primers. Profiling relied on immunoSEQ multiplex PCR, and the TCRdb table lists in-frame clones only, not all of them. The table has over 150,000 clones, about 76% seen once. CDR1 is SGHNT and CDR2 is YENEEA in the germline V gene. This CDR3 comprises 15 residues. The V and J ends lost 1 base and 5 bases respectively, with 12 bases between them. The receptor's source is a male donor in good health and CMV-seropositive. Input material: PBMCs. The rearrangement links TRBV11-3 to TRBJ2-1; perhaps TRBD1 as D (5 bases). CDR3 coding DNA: TGTGCCAGCAGCTTAGGGTCTGCAGGGCACAATGAGCAGTTCTTC. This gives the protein CASSLGSAGHNEQFF.